This T cell receptor (beta chain) stems from a study of response to subunit inactivated influenza vaccine. About this clonotype: Its antigen is undetermined.

Germline CDR1 is SQVTM and CDR2 is ANQGSEA. V dropped 2 bases and J dropped 1 base, with 9 bases sitting between them. The CDR3 extends over 13 amino acids. Study-wide findings and caveats: The authors suggested that few new T cells are recruited per seasonal influenza vaccination.

TCRdb independently ran MiXCR on the RT-PCR reads; one entry per CDR3 protein. This sample has 650,000 or so distinct CDR3 sequences, with 14% found just once. This TCR derives from a middle-aged man who received an inactivated influenza vaccine. This chain connects TRBV29-1 to TRBJ2-7; D is perhaps TRBD1 (5 bases). This specimen consisted of PBMCs from blood, obtained around 14 days before vaccination. Written as DNA, the CDR3 is TGCAGCGTTGAAACGACAGATTCCTACGAGCAGTACTTC. Protein sequence: CSVETTDSYEQYF.